The present TCR beta chain was sequenced within a study of blood T cell repertoires in COVID-19. Germline CDR1 is SQVTM and CDR2 is ANQGSEA. V was pared by 4 bases and J by 1 base, with 5 bases between. The CDR3 is 11 residues long. Measured with immunoSEQ multiplex PCR; TCRdb has only the in-frame clones, and not every one. The sample carries about 70,000 clones, 81% recorded once. The rearrangement joins TRBV29-1 to TRBJ2-7; D ambiguous. The TCR sequence derives from a woman in her 70s with acute or convalescent COVID-19. Sample: peripheral blood. The CDR3 loop reads CSVVLSYEQYF. In DNA, the CDR3 is TGCAGCGTTGTCCTGTCCTACGAGCAGTACTTC.